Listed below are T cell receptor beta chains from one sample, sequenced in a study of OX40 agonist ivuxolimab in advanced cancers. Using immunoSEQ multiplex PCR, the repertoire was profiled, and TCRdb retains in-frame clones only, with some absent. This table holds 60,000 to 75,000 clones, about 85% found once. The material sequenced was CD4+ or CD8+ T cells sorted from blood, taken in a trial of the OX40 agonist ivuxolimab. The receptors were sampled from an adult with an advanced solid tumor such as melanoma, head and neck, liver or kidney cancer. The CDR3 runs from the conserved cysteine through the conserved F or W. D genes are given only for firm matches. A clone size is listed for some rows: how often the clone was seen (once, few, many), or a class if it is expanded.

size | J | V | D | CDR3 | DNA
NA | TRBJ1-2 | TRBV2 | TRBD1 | CASRWTGMDGYGYTF | TGTGCCAGCCGTTGGACAGGGATGGATGGCTATGGCTACACCTTC
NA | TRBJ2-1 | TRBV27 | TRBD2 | CASASSGSSYNEQFF | TGTGCCAGCGCGTCTAGCGGGAGCTCCTACAATGAGCAGTTCTTC
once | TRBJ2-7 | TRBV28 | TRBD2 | CASRSGGNTYEQYF | TGTGCCAGCAGGAGCGGGGGGAATACCTACGAGCAGTACTTC
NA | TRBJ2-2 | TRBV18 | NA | CASSPLGATTGELFF | TGTGCCAGCTCACCATTAGGGGCTACCACCGGGGAGCTGTTTTTT
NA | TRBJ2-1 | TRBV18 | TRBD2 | CASSPPGTRGSGEQFF | TGTGCCAGCTCACCACCGGGGACTAGGGGTTCAGGGGAGCAGTTCTTC
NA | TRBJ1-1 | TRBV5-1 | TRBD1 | CASSKWTGGGVMNTEAFF | TGCGCCAGCAGCAAATGGACAGGGGGAGGTGTGATGAACACTGAAGCTTTCTTT
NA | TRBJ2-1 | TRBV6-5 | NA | CASSYPTDYNEQFF | TGTGCCAGCAGTTACCCGACTGATTACAATGAGCAGTTCTTC
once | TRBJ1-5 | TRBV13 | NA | CASSLGAGNQPQHF | TGTGCCAGCAGCTTAGGGGCAGGGAATCAGCCCCAGCATTTT
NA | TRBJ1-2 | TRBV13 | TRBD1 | CASSFRDRESYGYTF | TGTGCCAGCAGCTTCCGGGACAGAGAAAGTTATGGCTACACCTTC
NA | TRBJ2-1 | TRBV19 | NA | CASSILGPTGMNEQFF | TGTGCCAGTAGTATTCTTGGCCCAACAGGGATGAATGAGCAGTTCTTC
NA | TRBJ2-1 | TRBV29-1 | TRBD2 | CSVQGTSGGAASSYNEQFF | TGCAGCGTCCAAGGGACTAGCGGGGGGGCCGCGAGCTCCTACAATGAGCAGTTCTTC
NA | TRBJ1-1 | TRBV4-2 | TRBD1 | CASSQVDRGTEAFF | TGTGCCAGCAGCCAAGTCGACAGGGGAACTGAAGCTTTCTTT
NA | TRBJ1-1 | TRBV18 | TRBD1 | CASSPVGTGGRGTEAFF | TGTGCCAGCTCACCAGTGGGGACAGGGGGAAGAGGCACTGAAGCTTTCTTT
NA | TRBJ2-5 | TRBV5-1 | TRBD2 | CASSKDSGLAGVQQYF | TGCGCCAGCAGTAAAGACTCCGGACTAGCGGGAGTCCAGCAGTACTTC
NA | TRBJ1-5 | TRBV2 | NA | CASSNPRMSDSRNSNQPQHF | TGTGCCAGCAGTAACCCGCGTATGAGCGACAGCCGTAATAGCAATCAGCCCCAGCATTTT
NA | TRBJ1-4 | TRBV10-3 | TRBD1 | CAIRGQLTNEKLFF | TGTGCCATCAGGGGACAGTTAACTAATGAAAAACTGTTTTTT
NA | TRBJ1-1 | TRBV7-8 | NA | CASSLATGPTEAFF | TGTGCCAGCAGCTTAGCGACAGGACCCACTGAAGCTTTCTTT
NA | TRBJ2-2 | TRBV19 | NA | CASSWAGQTGELFF | TGTGCCAGTAGTTGGGCGGGCCAGACCGGGGAGCTGTTTTTT
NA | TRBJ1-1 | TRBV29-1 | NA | CSVIYGGTEAFF | TGCAGCGTAATCTACGGGGGCACTGAAGCTTTCTTT
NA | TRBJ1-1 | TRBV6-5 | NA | CASGKFPAFF | TGTGCCAGCGGTAAATTCCCCGCTTTCTTT
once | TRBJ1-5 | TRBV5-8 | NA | CASRRGGARNQPQHF | TGTGCCAGCAGGAGGGGGGGGGCGAGGAATCAGCCCCAGCATTTT
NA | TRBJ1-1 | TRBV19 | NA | CASSRGITTNLNTEAFF | TGTGCCAGTAGTCGGGGGATCACTACTAACCTGAACACTGAAGCTTTCTTT
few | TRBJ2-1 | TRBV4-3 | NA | CASSTSSTASYNEQFF | TGCGCCAGCAGCACTTCCTCGACTGCATCCTACAATGAGCAGTTCTTC
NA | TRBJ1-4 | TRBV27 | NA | CASSFTGLNEKLFF | TGTGCCAGCAGTTTTACAGGACTTAATGAAAAACTGTTTTTT
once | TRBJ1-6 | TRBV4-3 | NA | CASSQEQGRNSPLHF | TGCGCCAGCAGCCAAGAACAGGGTAGGAATTCACCCCTCCACTTT
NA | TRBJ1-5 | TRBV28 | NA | CASNGQRYSNQPQHF | TGTGCCAGCAATGGGCAGCGGTATAGCAATCAGCCCCAGCATTTT
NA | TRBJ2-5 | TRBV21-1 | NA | CASSNGRDKQETQYF | TGTGCCAGCAGCAACGGGCGGGACAAACAAGAGACCCAGTACTTC